The rows below give T cell receptor beta chains drawn from one sample of a study of shared clonotypes between healthy human individuals. Only in-frame clones appear in the TCRdb table, and some are missing; sequencing was by immunoSEQ multiplex PCR. In the table there are more than 850,000 clones, approximately 80% of which are singletons. Sequenced: memory CD4+ T cells from PBMCs. The receptor set was obtained from a man aged 18 to 30 in good health. Some clones in this sample may be carry-over from other donors' samples. The CDR3 runs from the conserved cysteine through the conserved F or W. Fields, in order: D gene, clone size, J gene, V gene, CDR3 protein, CDR3 DNA. The D gene is left open where the match is weak. The size entry is marked missing in some rows and otherwise reads once, few, many or a size class.

D gene: NA
clone size: NA
J gene: TRBJ1-1
V gene: TRBV7-9
CDR3 protein: CASRPGAGTEAFF
CDR3 DNA: TGTGCCAGCAGACCCGGTGCTGGCACTGAAGCTTTCTTT

D gene: NA
clone size: NA
J gene: TRBJ2-7
V gene: TRBV6-1
CDR3 protein: CASKEGRGEQYF
CDR3 DNA: TGTGCCAGCAAGGAGGGTAGGGGCGAGCAGTACTTC

D gene: NA
clone size: few
J gene: TRBJ1-5
V gene: TRBV28
CDR3 protein: CASSLLRNQPQHF
CDR3 DNA: TGTGCCAGCAGTTTATTAAGGAATCAGCCCCAGCATTTT

D gene: NA
clone size: NA
J gene: TRBJ1-1
V gene: TRBV4-2
CDR3 protein: CASSQADIRNTEAFF
CDR3 DNA: TGTGCCAGCAGCCAAGCGGACATAAGGAACACTGAAGCTTTCTTT

D gene: NA
clone size: many
J gene: TRBJ1-2
V gene: TRBV11-2
CDR3 protein: CASSHYRDHGYTF
CDR3 DNA: TGTGCCAGCAGCCACTACAGGGATCATGGCTACACCTTC

D gene: NA
clone size: NA
J gene: TRBJ2-3
V gene: TRBV27
CDR3 protein: CASRSRPESAQYF
CDR3 DNA: TGTGCCAGCAGGAGCCGACCCGAGTCGGCGCAGTATTTT

D gene: TRBD1
clone size: NA
J gene: TRBJ2-1
V gene: TRBV7-2
CDR3 protein: CASSSPTGGFSYNEQFF
CDR3 DNA: TGTGCCAGCAGCTCGCCGACAGGGGGGTTCTCCTACAATGAGCAGTTCTTC

D gene: NA
clone size: NA
J gene: TRBJ1-1
V gene: TRBV9
CDR3 protein: CASSVSGAGNGGTEAFF
CDR3 DNA: TGTGCCAGCAGCGTATCAGGGGCGGGAAACGGAGGCACTGAAGCTTTCTTT

D gene: NA
clone size: NA
J gene: TRBJ1-2
V gene: TRBV6-1
CDR3 protein: CASTARNLNYGYTF
CDR3 DNA: TGTGCCAGCACGGCCAGGAATCTTAACTATGGCTACACCTTC

D gene: TRBD2
clone size: few
J gene: TRBJ2-3
V gene: TRBV7-3
CDR3 protein: CASSMYRDYKNTQYF
CDR3 DNA: TGTGCCAGCAGCATGTACCGGGACTACAAAAATACGCAGTATTTT

D gene: NA
clone size: NA
J gene: TRBJ2-7
V gene: TRBV1
CDR3 protein: CTSSQETSGCLPYEQYF
CDR3 DNA: TGCACCAGCAGCCAGGAGACTAGCGGCTGCCTCCCCTACGAGCAGTACTTC

D gene: TRBD2
clone size: NA
J gene: TRBJ2-1
V gene: TRBV6-1
CDR3 protein: CASSVPSGYNEQFF
CDR3 DNA: TGTGCCAGCAGTGTACCTAGCGGCTACAATGAGCAGTTCTTC

D gene: NA
clone size: once
J gene: TRBJ2-2
V gene: TRBV4-1
CDR3 protein: CASSQEGTHTGELFF
CDR3 DNA: TGCGCCAGCAGCCAAGAGGGGACCCACACCGGGGAGCTGTTTTTT

D gene: NA
clone size: NA
J gene: TRBJ2-7
V gene: TRBV7-2
CDR3 protein: CASSFRGRDFEQYF
CDR3 DNA: TGTGCCAGCAGCTTTAGGGGCAGGGACTTCGAGCAGTACTTC

D gene: NA
clone size: NA
J gene: TRBJ2-3
V gene: TRBV5-4
CDR3 protein: CASSGGGVQGNTQYF
CDR3 DNA: TGTGCCAGCAGCGGTGGGGGAGTTCAGGGAAATACGCAGTATTTT

D gene: TRBD1
clone size: NA
J gene: TRBJ1-2
V gene: TRBV6-1
CDR3 protein: CASSGDRAFYGYTF
CDR3 DNA: TGTGCCAGCAGCGGCGACAGGGCCTTCTATGGCTACACCTTC

D gene: NA
clone size: NA
J gene: TRBJ1-3
V gene: TRBV5-4
CDR3 protein: CASSFDSSGNTIYF
CDR3 DNA: TGTGCCAGCAGCTTTGATAGCTCTGGAAACACCATATATTTT

D gene: NA
clone size: once
J gene: TRBJ1-5
V gene: TRBV7-9
CDR3 protein: CASSLQGQPQHF
CDR3 DNA: TGTGCCAGCAGCTTACAGGGGCAGCCCCAGCATTTT

D gene: NA
clone size: NA
J gene: TRBJ1-2
V gene: TRBV5-4
CDR3 protein: CASSSWTARNTNYGYTF
CDR3 DNA: TGTGCCAGCAGCTCCTGGACAGCCCGAAATACTAACTATGGCTACACCTTC

D gene: NA
clone size: NA
J gene: TRBJ2-3
V gene: TRBV20-1
CDR3 protein: CSARGVDTQYF
CDR3 DNA: TGCAGTGCTAGAGGGGTGGATACGCAGTATTTT

D gene: TRBD2
clone size: NA
J gene: TRBJ2-1
V gene: TRBV7-9
CDR3 protein: CASSSHSSGAYNEQFF
CDR3 DNA: TGTGCCAGCAGCTCTCACTCTAGCGGAGCTTACAATGAGCAGTTCTTC

D gene: NA
clone size: NA
J gene: TRBJ1-1
V gene: TRBV6-6
CDR3 protein: CASRTGNTEAFF
CDR3 DNA: TGTGCCAGCAGGACAGGGAACACTGAAGCTTTCTTT

D gene: NA
clone size: NA
J gene: TRBJ1-2
V gene: TRBV2
CDR3 protein: CASSGNREGDGYTF
CDR3 DNA: TGTGCCAGCAGTGGGAACAGGGAGGGGGATGGCTACACCTTC

D gene: TRBD1
clone size: NA
J gene: TRBJ1-2
V gene: TRBV27
CDR3 protein: CASKKDRGDYGYTF
CDR3 DNA: TGTGCCTCCAAGAAAGACAGGGGAGACTATGGCTACACCTTC

D gene: NA
clone size: NA
J gene: TRBJ1-2
V gene: TRBV7-8
CDR3 protein: CASSLEAGRGYTF
CDR3 DNA: TGTGCCAGCAGCTTAGAGGCGGGACGGGGCTACACCTTC

D gene: TRBD2
clone size: NA
J gene: TRBJ2-1
V gene: TRBV11-2
CDR3 protein: CASSPQAGVLFF
CDR3 DNA: TGTGCCAGCAGCCCGCAAGCGGGAGTTCTGTTCTTC

D gene: NA
clone size: NA
J gene: TRBJ2-1
V gene: TRBV2
CDR3 protein: CASSLGGHRSYNEQFF
CDR3 DNA: TGTGCCAGCAGCTTGGGGGGACACCGCTCCTACAATGAGCAGTTCTTC

D gene: TRBD1
clone size: NA
J gene: TRBJ1-2
V gene: TRBV11-2
CDR3 protein: CASSPIASGTGLYGYTF
CDR3 DNA: TGTGCCAGCAGTCCTATTGCCTCCGGGACAGGTCTCTATGGCTACACCTTC

D gene: NA
clone size: many
J gene: TRBJ2-7
V gene: TRBV5-8
CDR3 protein: CASSLLRANSYEQYF
CDR3 DNA: TGTGCCAGCAGCTTGCTCAGGGCAAACTCCTACGAGCAGTACTTC

D gene: NA
clone size: NA
J gene: TRBJ1-2
V gene: TRBV4-3
CDR3 protein: CASSQDPGRNYGYTF
CDR3 DNA: TGCGCCAGCAGCCAAGATCCGGGCAGAAACTATGGCTACACCTTC

D gene: NA
clone size: few
J gene: TRBJ2-5
V gene: TRBV6-1
CDR3 protein: CASSGGVDRYETQYF
CDR3 DNA: TGTGCCAGCAGTGGGGGGGTTGACAGATACGAGACCCAGTACTTC

D gene: NA
clone size: NA
J gene: TRBJ1-2
V gene: TRBV28
CDR3 protein: CASSSAGDYGYTF
CDR3 DNA: TGTGCCAGCAGTTCGGCAGGGGACTATGGCTACACCTTC

D gene: NA
clone size: NA
J gene: TRBJ1-1
V gene: TRBV15
CDR3 protein: CATSRDRRTEAFF
CDR3 DNA: TGTGCCACCAGCAGAGATCGGAGGACTGAAGCTTTCTTT

D gene: NA
clone size: NA
J gene: TRBJ2-7
V gene: TRBV7-2
CDR3 protein: CASSPRTSRTYEQYF
CDR3 DNA: TGTGCCAGCAGCCCCAGGACTTCTCGGACCTACGAGCAGTACTTC

D gene: TRBD1
clone size: NA
J gene: TRBJ1-5
V gene: TRBV27
CDR3 protein: CASSTVTPDRGQQPQHF
CDR3 DNA: TGTGCCAGCAGCACAGTTACACCGGACAGGGGGCAACAGCCCCAGCATTTT

D gene: NA
clone size: NA
J gene: TRBJ2-2
V gene: TRBV18
CDR3 protein: CASSPGQPGVGELFF
CDR3 DNA: TGTGCCAGCTCACCTGGACAGCCTGGGGTCGGGGAGCTGTTTTTT

D gene: NA
clone size: NA
J gene: TRBJ2-3
V gene: TRBV28
CDR3 protein: CASSFGGEVGDTQYF
CDR3 DNA: TGTGCCAGCAGTTTTGGTGGGGAAGTCGGAGATACGCAGTATTTT

D gene: NA
clone size: NA
J gene: TRBJ1-3
V gene: TRBV5-3
CDR3 protein: CARSLSVLVSSSGNTIYF
CDR3 DNA: TGTGCCAGAAGCTTGTCGGTGTTGGTCTCAAGCTCTGGAAACACCATATATTTT

D gene: NA
clone size: NA
J gene: TRBJ1-3
V gene: TRBV5-1
CDR3 protein: CASSLGALDTIYF
CDR3 DNA: TGCGCCAGCAGCTTGGGGGCCCTGGACACCATATATTTT

D gene: NA
clone size: NA
J gene: TRBJ1-4
V gene: TRBV19
CDR3 protein: CASIQDSYATNEKLFF
CDR3 DNA: TGTGCCAGTATTCAGGACAGTTATGCAACTAATGAAAAACTGTTTTTT

D gene: TRBD1
clone size: NA
J gene: TRBJ2-7
V gene: TRBV5-1
CDR3 protein: CASSSIPGGEQYF
CDR3 DNA: TGCGCCAGCAGTTCAATTCCAGGGGGCGAGCAGTACTTC

D gene: NA
clone size: NA
J gene: TRBJ2-7
V gene: TRBV27
CDR3 protein: CASSFRSTGPPEQYF
CDR3 DNA: TGTGCCAGCAGCTTCAGATCAACGGGACCCCCCGAGCAGTACTTC

D gene: NA
clone size: NA
J gene: TRBJ2-1
V gene: TRBV29-1
CDR3 protein: CSVGQTYNEQFF
CDR3 DNA: TGCAGCGTAGGGCAGACCTACAATGAGCAGTTCTTC

D gene: NA
clone size: NA
J gene: TRBJ2-5
V gene: TRBV2
CDR3 protein: CASRYSQETQYF
CDR3 DNA: TGTGCCAGCAGATACTCCCAAGAGACCCAGTACTTC

D gene: TRBD2
clone size: NA
J gene: TRBJ2-2
V gene: TRBV7-3
CDR3 protein: CASSQLAGGLAGELFF
CDR3 DNA: TGTGCCAGCAGCCAACTAGCGGGAGGTTTAGCCGGGGAGCTGTTTTTT

D gene: TRBD2
clone size: NA
J gene: TRBJ2-1
V gene: TRBV11-2
CDR3 protein: CASRPSAGSSYNEQFF
CDR3 DNA: TGTGCCAGCAGACCCTCAGCGGGAAGCTCCTACAATGAGCAGTTCTTC